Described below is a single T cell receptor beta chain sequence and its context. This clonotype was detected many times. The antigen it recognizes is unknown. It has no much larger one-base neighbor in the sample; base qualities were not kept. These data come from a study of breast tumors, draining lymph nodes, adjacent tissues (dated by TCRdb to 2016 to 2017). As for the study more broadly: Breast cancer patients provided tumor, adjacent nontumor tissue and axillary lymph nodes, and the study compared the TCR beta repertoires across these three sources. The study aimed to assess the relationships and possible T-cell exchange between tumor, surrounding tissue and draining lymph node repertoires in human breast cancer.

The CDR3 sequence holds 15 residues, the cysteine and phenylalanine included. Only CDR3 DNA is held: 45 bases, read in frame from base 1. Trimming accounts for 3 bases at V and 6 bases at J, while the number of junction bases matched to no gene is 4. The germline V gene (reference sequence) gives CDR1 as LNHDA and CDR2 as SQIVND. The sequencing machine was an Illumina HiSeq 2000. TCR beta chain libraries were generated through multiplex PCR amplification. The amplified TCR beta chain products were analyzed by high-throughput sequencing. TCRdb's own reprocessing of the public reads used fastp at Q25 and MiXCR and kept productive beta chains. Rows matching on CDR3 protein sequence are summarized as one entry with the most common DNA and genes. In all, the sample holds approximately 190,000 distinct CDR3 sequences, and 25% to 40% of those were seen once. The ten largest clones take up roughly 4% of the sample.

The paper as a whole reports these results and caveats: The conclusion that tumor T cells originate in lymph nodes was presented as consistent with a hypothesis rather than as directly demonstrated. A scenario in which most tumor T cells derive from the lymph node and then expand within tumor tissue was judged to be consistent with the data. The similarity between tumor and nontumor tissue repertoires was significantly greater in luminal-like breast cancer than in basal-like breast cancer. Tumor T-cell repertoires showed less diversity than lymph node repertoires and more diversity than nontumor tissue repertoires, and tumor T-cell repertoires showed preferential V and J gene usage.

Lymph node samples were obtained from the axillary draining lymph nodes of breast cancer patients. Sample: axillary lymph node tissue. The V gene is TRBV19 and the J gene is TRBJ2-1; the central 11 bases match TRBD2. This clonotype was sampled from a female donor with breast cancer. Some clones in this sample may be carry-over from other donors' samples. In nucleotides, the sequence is TGTGCCAGTAGTATGGGACTAGCGGCGACCAATGAGCAGTTCTTC. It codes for CASSMGLAATNEQFF.